The text below deals with one T cell receptor (beta chain). Sequencing was performed with immunoSEQ multiplex PCR; in TCRdb, only in-frame clones are kept and a portion is missing. Of about 66,000 clones listed, around 82% are singletons. The data were taken from a study of OX40 agonist ivuxolimab in advanced cancers. Across the whole study: The patients received agonistic anti-OX40 (CD134) antibody ivuxolimab. Eligibility admitted prior anti-PD-1, anti-PD-L1 or anti-CTLA-4 therapy; 35% to 40% had some. Three patients responded partially, comprising one with hepatocellular carcinoma and two with cutaneous melanoma.

Germline V lookup: CDR1 SGDLS, CDR2 YYNGEE. The germline V and J ends were trimmed by 3 bases and 2 bases, with 11 bases remaining between them. The CDR3 extends over 14 amino acids. The timepoints at which blood was sampled were baseline, cycle 4 day 1, and cycle 7 day 1. This clonotype originated in an adult with an advanced solid tumor such as melanoma, head and neck, liver or kidney cancer. The V gene is TRBV9, the J gene TRBJ2-5, with no clear D. Sequenced here: CD4+ or CD8+ T cells sorted from blood, sampled in a trial of the OX40 agonist ivuxolimab. CDR3 coding DNA: TGTGCCAGCAGCGACCAGACAAGACAAGAGACCCAGTACTTC. It specifies CASSDQTRQETQYF.